The T cell receptor (beta chain) described here comes from a study of Tregs in tolerant kidney transplant recipients. General observations from the study: Tregs expanded with activated donor B cells seemed most donor-specific. No direct test of biological reproducibility was done here.

In the case of this clone: Its antigen is currently unknown.

Unmatched junction bases numbered 7, after V lost 6 bases and J lost 5 bases. The CDR3 sequence is 15 residues long. CDR1 and CDR2 from the germline V gene are SNHLY and FYNNEI. The table came from immunoSEQ multiplex PCR; TCRdb's copy has only in-frame clones and leaves some out. The table lists some 100,000 clones, 92% of them singletons. The receptor was isolated from a human donor in good health. The sample was CD4+ T cells from blood. The V and J genes are TRBV2 and TRBJ1-5; 10 nucleotides line up with TRBD1. CDR3 coding DNA: TGTGCCAGCAGGGGCGACAGGGGGCGCGATCAGCCCCAGCATTTT. Encoded protein: CASRGDRGRDQPQHF.